The 21 T cell receptor beta chains below all came from one sample that was sequenced in a study of identical twins. One entry per CDR3 protein, called by TCRdb with MiXCR from the 5' RACE reads. The sample holds around 960,000 distinct CDR3 sequences; approximately 13% are singletons and the top ten take around 1.5%. The sample was also reused in another study, on yellow fever vaccine responses in identical twins.

The sequenced material came from PBMCs. Receptors were obtained from a woman younger than 35 in good health.

The chain's CDR3 is CASSHRDTKETQYF. The DNA of the CDR3 is TGTGCCAGCAGTCACAGAGACACCAAAGAGACCCAGTACTTC. This sequence joins TRBV27 and TRBJ2-5; D uncertain. The germline V and J ends were trimmed by 5 bases and 3 bases, with 13 bases remaining between them. Germline V gives CDR1 MNHEY, CDR2 SMNVEV (reference sequence). This CDR3 has 14 residues.

In this sample, this clonotype turned up many times. The rearrangement uses TRBV6-1 and TRBJ1-2; tentatively, D is TRBD1 (6 bases). CDR1 is MNHNS, CDR2 SASEGT, per germline. The V and J ends lost 5 bases and 2 bases respectively, with 9 bases between them. The CDR3 is made up of 13 amino acids. The CDR3 sequence is CASSRDINYGYTF. For the CDR3, the DNA is TGTGCCAGCAGTCGGGACATCAACTATGGCTACACCTTC.

This clonotype was picked up a small number of times. The V gene is TRBV20-1, the J gene TRBJ1-2; no definite D call. Germline assignment: CDR1 DFQATT and CDR2 SNEGSKA (reference sequence). The CDR3 is 13 amino acids. Trimming removed 0 bases from V and 3 bases from J, with 8 bases in between. The CDR3 sequence is CSARDSEYYGYTF. In DNA form, the CDR3 reads TGCAGTGCTAGAGACTCCGAGTACTATGGCTACACCTTC.

This clonotype was seen only a few times. The chain recombines TRBV11-2 with TRBJ1-2, with D maybe TRBD1 (5 bases). Trimming took off 4 bases at V and 13 bases at J, with 13 bases between the two ends. Germline CDR1 is SGHAT and CDR2 is FQNNGV. The CDR3 extends over 11 amino acids. The CDR3 bases are TGTGCCAGCAGCTCCTGGGGGGGTCGCACCTTC. It specifies CASSSWGGRTF.

The rearrangement joins TRBV11-1 to TRBJ1-5; maybe TRBD1 (6 bases). Trimming removed 4 bases from V and 2 bases from J, with 21 bases in between. The CDR3 runs to 18 residues. Germline V gene data show CDR1 as SGHAT and CDR2 as FQDESV (reference sequence). The DNA of the CDR3 is TGTGCCAGCAGCTATATGGTAACAGGGCAGGGAGGCAATCAGCCCCAGCATTTT. It yields the protein CASSYMVTGQGGNQPQHF.

This clonotype was detected only a few times. This sequence joins TRBV19 and TRBJ2-7; D unresolved. Trimming cost V 5 bases and J 2 bases, with 10 bases left between them. Germline V gene lookup returns CDR1 LNHDA and CDR2 SQIVND (reference sequence). The CDR3 covers 13 residues. The CDR3 DNA reads as TGTGCCAGTAGTGCCGGGCTAGCCTACGAGCAGTACGTC. Protein sequence: CASSAGLAYEQYV.

This clonotype turned up a few times. This CDR3 is CASSLKGAAEAFF. The CDR3 coding sequence is TGTGCCAGCAGCTTGAAAGGGGCAGCAGAAGCTTTCTTT. This chain joins TRBV5-6 and TRBJ1-1, with D possibly TRBD1 on 5 matching bases. V gave up 1 base and J gave up 8 bases, with 12 bases separating them. The germline CDR1 and CDR2 sequences are SGHDT and YYEEEE. The length of the CDR3 is 13 residues.

This clonotype was counted ten times or more. V and J are TRBV27 and TRBJ2-3, with 7 bases matching TRBD2. The V and J ends lost 4 bases and 3 bases, in that order; junction bases with no gene match: 7. The V gene's germline CDR1 is MNHEY and CDR2 SMNVEV (reference sequence). The CDR3 runs to 15 residues. Here the CDR3 reads CASSSGRAGTDTQYF. The CDR3 DNA reads as TGTGCCAGCAGTTCAGGGAGGGCCGGGACAGATACGCAGTATTTT.

The chain employs TRBV15 and TRBJ2-7; 13 nucleotides match TRBD2. This CDR3 is built from 15 residues. Germline assignment: CDR1 LNHNV and CDR2 YYDKDF (reference sequence). Trimming removed 8 bases from V and 1 base from J; junction bases left unmatched: 5. The CDR3, as DNA: TGTGCCACCGGACTAGCGGGAGTGAGGTCCTACGAGCAGTACTTC. Amino acid sequence: CATGLAGVRSYEQYF.

The J gene is TRBJ2-7, the V gene TRBV12-5; D uncertain. V was pared by 0 bases and J by 6 bases, with 9 bases between. The length of the CDR3 is 13 residues. Per germline, CDR1 LGHNT and CDR2 FRNRAP. The CDR3 DNA follows: TGTGCTAGTGGTTTGGTTGTAAGTGGCGAGCAGTACTTC. Protein sequence: CASGLVVSGEQYF.

This clonotype showed up many times. This sequence joins TRBV12-3 or TRBV12-4 and TRBJ1-6; D is undetermined. V was trimmed by 1 base and J by 6 bases, leaving 4 bases between them. This CDR3 region has 13 residues. This CDR3 is CASSLGFNSPLHF. The DNA of the CDR3 is TGTGCCAGCAGTTTAGGATTTAATTCACCCCTCCACTTT.

This clonotype was picked up many times. The rearrangement links TRBV10-3 to TRBJ2-3, with 8 bases lining up with TRBD2. Germline V gene data show CDR1 as ENHRY and CDR2 as SYGVKD. Trimming removed 10 bases from V and 2 bases from J; junction bases left unmatched: 8. The CDR3 contains 14 residues. CDR3 protein: CATLLAATTDTQYF. The DNA of the CDR3 is TGTGCCACCCTACTAGCGGCCACCACAGATACGCAGTATTTT.

This clonotype has more than one count but fewer than ten. This sequence joins TRBV7-9 and TRBJ2-3; TRBD2 aligns across 13 bases. This CDR3 comprises 15 residues. Germline trimming cut 8 bases from V and 1 base from J; bases unmatched to any gene: 3. Germline V gene data show CDR1 as SEHNR and CDR2 as FQNEAQ (reference sequence). CDR3 protein: CASGTSGTGTDTQYF. In DNA form, the CDR3 reads TGTGCCAGCGGGACTAGCGGGACCGGCACAGATACGCAGTATTTT.

The chain employs TRBV18 and TRBJ1-1, with D unresolved. This CDR3 is 14 amino acids long. Per germline, CDR1 KGHSH and CDR2 LQKENI. Trimming removed 2 bases from V and 1 base from J, with 8 bases in between. CDR3: CASSPGVENTEAFF. The CDR3 DNA is TGTGCCAGCTCACCAGGGGTCGAGAACACTGAAGCTTTCTTT.

This clonotype appeared a few times. The rearrangement uses TRBV12-5 and TRBJ2-5; D not certain. Per germline, CDR1 LGHNT and CDR2 FRNRAP. The CDR3 loop spans 17 amino acids. V was pared by 0 bases and J by 4 bases, with 18 bases between. CDR3 sequence reads: CASGLVLSTQVGETQYF. The CDR3 coding sequence is TGTGCTAGTGGTTTGGTACTTTCTACGCAGGTGGGAGAGACCCAGTACTTC.

This clonotype was seen at least ten times. The rearrangement uses TRBV3-1 and TRBJ2-2; 10 nucleotides match TRBD1. The germline CDR1 and CDR2 sequences are LGHDT and YNNKEL (reference sequence). The CDR3 has 16 amino acids. V was pared by 5 bases and J by 6 bases, with 9 bases of the junction left unmatched. The DNA of the CDR3 is TGTGCCAGCAGCGCCCGGGACAGGGGTTGGCCCGGGGAGCTGTTTTTT. It codes for CASSARDRGWPGELFF.

J is TRBJ1-2 and V is TRBV3-1; 9 bases fit TRBD1. With 3 bases clipped from V and 6 bases from J, the junction kept 8 bases outside the gene matches. The CDR3 length is 15 residues. The germline CDR1 and CDR2 sequences are LGHDT and YNNKEL (reference sequence). The CDR3 DNA follows: TGTGCCAGCAGCCACACAGGGGGCCTAGACCATGGCTACACCTTC. Protein product: CASSHTGGLDHGYTF.

V usage is TRBV20-1 and J usage is TRBJ2-1, with D perhaps matching TRBD1 (6 bases). V was trimmed by 0 bases and J by 2 bases, leaving 11 bases between them. Germline V gene lookup returns CDR1 DFQATT and CDR2 SNEGSKA (reference sequence). This CDR3 spans 15 amino acids. The chain's CDR3 is CSARDRTATYNEQFF. CDR3 sequence (DNA): TGCAGTGCTAGAGATCGGACAGCCACCTACAATGAGCAGTTCTTC.

The genes are TRBV10-3 and TRBJ2-5; a possible D gene is TRBD1 (6 bases). Deletions cut 3 bases from V and 2 bases from J, with 16 bases between. The CDR3 totals 16 residues. In germline, CDR1 is ENHRY, CDR2 SYGVKD. The CDR3 here is CAISENLGRGQETQYF. CDR3 bases: TGTGCCATCAGTGAAAACCTAGGCAGGGGACAAGAGACCCAGTACTTC.

This clonotype was seen ten or more times. This sequence joins TRBV12-3 or TRBV12-4 and TRBJ2-1, with D maybe TRBD2 (5 bases). CDR3 length: 16 amino acids. The V end lost 2 bases, the J end lost 0 bases, and 11 bases lay between the germline ends. CDR3 protein: CASSLSGSYSYNEQFF. The CDR3 nucleotides read TGTGCCAGCAGTTTAAGCGGAAGTTACTCCTACAATGAGCAGTTCTTC.

The genes are TRBV4-1 and TRBJ1-6; D call uncertain. CDR3 length: 18 residues. In germline, CDR1 is MGHRA, CDR2 YSYEKL. V lost 0 bases, J lost 10 bases, and 22 bases lay in between. CDR3 in DNA: TGCGCCAGCAGCCAAGACCCCGCGGTCGCCTTATATCCCTCACCCCTCCACTTT. Its protein product is CASSQDPAVALYPSPLHF.